One sample yielded the 24 T cell receptor beta chains listed below, sequenced in a study of cytomegalovirus exposure and HLA in healthy donors. PCR used 60 Vbeta primers and 13 Jbeta primers. Generated by immunoSEQ multiplex PCR, the TCRdb table keeps only in-frame clones and is missing some. Altogether roughly 150,000 clones are present, about 73% being singletons, with the ten largest covering under 2.5%. Sequencing was carried out using PBMCs. All receptors come from a woman aged 55-69 years in good health and CMV-seropositive.

This clone came up a few times. The chain recombines TRBV10-3 with TRBJ1-1; 7 bases are a match to TRBD1. The germline CDR1 and CDR2 sequences are ENHRY and SYGVKD. The CDR3 covers 13 residues. The junction had 2 bases not matched to a gene; V was cut back by 7 bases and J by 0 bases. Written as DNA, the CDR3 is TGTGCCATCAAGACAGGGATGAACACTGAAGCTTTCTTT. Translation: CAIKTGMNTEAFF.

The V call is TRBV6-1, the J call TRBJ2-2, with no clear D. Germline V lookup: CDR1 MNHNS, CDR2 SASEGT. The CDR3 has 13 amino acids. The V gene lost 3 bases and the J gene lost 4 bases, with 6 bases spanning the gap. CDR3 in DNA: TGTGCCAGCAGTGACTTCCTCACCGGGGAGCTGTTTTTT. This gives the protein CASSDFLTGELFF.

This clone was found a few times. The rearrangement joins TRBV6-5 to TRBJ1-4; 7 bases align to TRBD1. Unmatched junction bases numbered 8, after V lost 6 bases and J lost 7 bases. Germline CDR1 MNHEY, CDR2 SVGAGI. There are 14 residues in the CDR3. CDR3 DNA: TGTGCCAGCAGATCACAGGGGATGAGTGAAAAACTGTTTTTT. It encodes CASRSQGMSEKLFF.

This chain links TRBV15 with TRBJ2-7, with D maybe TRBD2 (5 bases). The V gene's germline CDR1 is LNHNV and CDR2 YYDKDF (reference sequence). This CDR3 is 15 amino acids long. V lost 6 bases to trimming and J lost 0 bases, with 15 bases between them. In DNA, the CDR3 is TGTGCCACCAGAAGCAAGAGGGAAAACTCCTACGAGCAGTACTTC. Its translation: CATRSKRENSYEQYF.

The CDR3 here is CASSEGQGVSGQYF. The DNA of the CDR3 is TGTGCCAGCAGTGAGGGCCAAGGGGTGAGTGGGCAGTACTTC. The J gene is TRBJ2-7, the V gene TRBV25-1; D possibly corresponds to TRBD1 (5 bases). Trimming left V 3 bases short and J 9 bases short, with 18 bases between. The CDR3 covers 14 residues. CDR1 is MGHDK and CDR2 is SYGVNS in the germline V gene.

This clone was seen only a few times. The chain couples TRBV6-5 to TRBJ1-1; D is undetermined. The germline gives CDR1 MNHEY, CDR2 SVGAGI. CDR3 length: 12 amino acids. The ends were cut back, 2 bases at V and 6 bases at J, with 7 bases in the middle. This chain's CDR3 is CASSYGLSEAFF. Here the CDR3 DNA reads TGTGCCAGCAGTTACGGGCTCTCTGAAGCTTTCTTT.

The V gene is TRBV7-3, the J gene TRBJ1-1, with D hard to call. Between the trimmed V and J ends, which lost 2 bases and 1 base, there was a span of 14 bases. The CDR3 is 16 amino acids. CDR1 and CDR2 from the germline V gene are SGHTA and FQGTGA. CDR3 coding DNA: TGTGCCAGCAGCTTAGGAGGGCTTCGACCGAACACTGAAGCTTTCTTT. Its protein is CASSLGGLRPNTEAFF.

The chain carries TRBV6-5 and TRBJ1-2, with 7 bases identical to TRBD1. This CDR3 comprises 14 residues. V lost 0 bases and J lost 7; bases outside the gene matches: 5. Germline V gives CDR1 MNHEY, CDR2 SVGAGI. The CDR3 sequence: CASSYSRGTFGYTF. The CDR3 region has the DNA TGTGCCAGCAGTTACTCCAGGGGGACTTTTGGCTACACCTTC.

The chain has TRBV7-2 and TRBJ1-1; unclear D gene. This CDR3 region has 13 residues. The V and J ends lost 5 bases and 1 base respectively, with 8 bases between them. The germline V gene encodes CDR1 SGHTA and CDR2 FQGNSA. The CDR3 region is CASSPYKNTEAFF. The CDR3 coding sequence is TGTGCCAGCAGCCCCTATAAGAACACTGAAGCTTTCTTT.

This chain uses TRBV6-5 with TRBJ1-1; possibly TRBD1 for D (5 bases). Trimming stripped 2 bases from V and 5 bases from J, with 18 bases between. Germline V gene sequence: CDR1 MNHEY, CDR2 SVGAGI. CDR3 size: 16 residues. In DNA form, the CDR3 reads TGTGCCAGCAGTTACCGAACGACGGGGGGAGGGACTGAAGCTTTCTTT. This encodes CASSYRTTGGGTEAFF.

The chain employs TRBV11-3 and TRBJ2-2; the match to TRBD2 covers 7 bases. The CDR3 consists of 18 residues. In germline, CDR1 is SGHNT, CDR2 YENEEA. Trimming took 5 bases from V and 2 from J; bases not matched to a gene: 14. CDR3 loop: CASSRREGSGHNTGELFF. In nucleotides, the CDR3 is TGTGCCAGCAGCCGAAGGGAGGGTAGCGGGCATAACACCGGGGAGCTGTTTTTT. Together with reference TRBV11-3 and TRBJ2-2, the CDR3 gives the full variable domain: EAGVVQSPRYKIIEKKQPVAFWCNPISGHNTLYWYLQNLGQGPELLIRYENEEAVDDSQLPKDRFSAERLKGVDSTLKIQPAELGDSAVYLCASSRREGSGHNTGELFFGEGSRLTVL.

The V call is TRBV19, the J call TRBJ1-2; TRBD1 aligns across 8 bases. Germline V gene data show CDR1 as LNHDA and CDR2 as SQIVND (reference sequence). The CDR3 has 14 residues. Losses at the gene ends were 6 bases for V and 4 bases for J; bases not matched to a gene: 7. The CDR3, as DNA: TGTGCCAGTAGCCCCGGACAGGGAGTCTATGGCTACACCTTC. It yields the protein CASSPGQGVYGYTF.

In this sample, this clone turned up a few times. This sample also contains other DNA sequences that code for the same CDR3. This rearrangement joins TRBV5-1 to TRBJ1-1; D may be TRBD1 (6 bases). Deletions cut 4 bases from V and 8 bases from J, with 9 bases between. Germline V gene lookup returns CDR1 SGHRS and CDR2 YFSETQ. CDR3 length: 11 residues. CDR3 DNA: TGCGCCAGCAGCCCCGGACAGGAAGCTTTCTTT. It yields the protein CASSPGQEAFF. The whole variable domain, filled in from reference TRBV5-1 and TRBJ1-1, reads KAGVTQTPRYLIKTRGQQVTLSCSPISGHRSVSWYQQTPGQGLQFLFEYFSETQRNKGNFPGRFSGRQFSNSRSEMNVSTLELGDSALYLCASSPGQEAFFGQGTRLTVV.

This chain links TRBV10-3 with TRBJ2-2; TRBD2 matches 9 bases. This CDR3 has 16 amino acids. Germline CDR1 is ENHRY and CDR2 is SYGVKD. With 8 bases clipped from V and 4 bases from J, the junction kept 11 bases outside the gene matches. The CDR3, as DNA: TGTGCCATCGGGGGGCTAGCGGGAATTGGCACCGGGGAGCTGTTTTTT. It is translated as CAIGGLAGIGTGELFF.

The chain carries TRBV7-6 and TRBJ2-1; 13 bases match TRBD2. J gave up 0 bases and V 5 bases, and 7 bases lay outside the gene matches. This CDR3 has 18 amino acids. The germline V gene has CDR1 SGHVS and CDR2 FNYEAQ. In nucleotides, the CDR3 is TGTGCCAGCAGCCCCGGACTAGCGGGAGATCGCTCCTACAATGAGCAGTTCTTC. Encoded protein: CASSPGLAGDRSYNEQFF. The full variable domain, in which reference TRBV7-6 and TRBJ2-1 provide the parts outside the CDR3, is GAGVSQSPRYKVTKRGQDVALRCDPISGHVSLYWYRQALGQGPEFLTYFNYEAQQDKSGLPNDRFSAERPEGSISTLTIQRTEQRDSAMYRCASSPGLAGDRSYNEQFFGPGTRLTVL.

This clone turned up a few times. V usage is TRBV11-2 and J usage is TRBJ2-7; 14 nucleotides line up with TRBD2. Per the germline V gene, CDR1 is SGHAT and CDR2 is FQNNGV. Trimming removed 4 bases from V and 4 bases from J; junction bases left unmatched: 15. The CDR3 contains 19 residues. The CDR3 DNA reads TGTGCCAGCAGCTCACGGACTAGCGGGAGGACCCTTATCCTTTACGAGCAGTACTTC. Translation gives CASSSRTSGRTLILYEQYF.

V usage is TRBV12-5 and J usage is TRBJ1-4; TRBD1 might be the D (6 bases). CDR1 is LGHNT and CDR2 is FRNRAP in the germline V gene. V was clipped by 6 bases and J by 4 bases, with 12 bases between them. The CDR3 sequence is 14 residues long. The CDR3 sequence: CASGQGQLNEKLFF. CDR3 nucleotide sequence: TGTGCTAGTGGCCAAGGACAGCTTAATGAAAAACTGTTTTTT.

The chain combines TRBV4-1 with TRBJ2-5; possible D gene TRBD2, 6 bases. V was shortened by 0 bases and J by 2 bases, with 10 bases between the two germline ends. This CDR3 contains 15 residues. Germline lookup yields CDR1 MGHRA and CDR2 YSYEKL. CDR3 sequence reads: CASSQEVGGQETQYF. The DNA for the CDR3 is TGCGCCAGCAGCCAAGAAGTCGGGGGACAAGAGACCCAGTACTTC.

This chain links TRBV5-1 with TRBJ2-3, with 13 bases aligning to TRBD2. Germline CDR1 reads SGHRS; CDR2 reads YFSETQ. This CDR3 has 15 amino acids. The J segment lost 3 bases and the V segment lost 4 bases, leaving 2 bases of the junction unmatched. CDR3 sequence reads: CASSRTSGSTDTQYF. In DNA form, the CDR3 reads TGCGCCAGCAGCCGGACTAGCGGGAGTACAGATACGCAGTATTTT.

The rearrangement joins TRBV2 to TRBJ2-7; 7 bases map to TRBD1. The germline V gene encodes CDR1 SNHLY and CDR2 FYNNEI. Germline trimming cut 10 bases from V and 3 bases from J; bases unmatched to any gene: 6. The CDR3 spans 12 residues. DNA for the CDR3: TGTGCCACCTCCCAGGGGGTCTACGAGCAGTACTTC. It translates to CATSQGVYEQYF.

CDR3 region: CASRRDRALGTEAFF. The DNA of the CDR3 is TGTGCCAGCAGACGGGACAGGGCTCTTGGGACTGAAGCTTTCTTT. The rearrangement joins TRBV27 to TRBJ1-1; 9 bases align to TRBD1. Per the germline V gene, CDR1 is MNHEY and CDR2 is SMNVEV (reference sequence). Trimming at V came to 6 bases and at J to 5 bases, leaving 10 bases not matched to a gene. The CDR3 sequence is 15 residues long.

V is TRBV28 and J is TRBJ1-6; TRBD1 matches 7 bases. The CDR3 runs to 18 residues. Germline values: CDR1 MDHEN, CDR2 SYDVKM. J lost 0 bases, V lost 6 bases, and 11 bases had no gene match. CDR3 region: CASSPRQGYSSYNSPLHF. CDR3 nucleotide sequence: TGTGCCAGCAGCCCAAGACAGGGTTACAGCTCCTATAATTCACCCCTCCACTTT. Full variable domain (rest looked up from reference TRBV28 and TRBJ1-6): DVKVTQSSRYLVKRTGEKVFLECVQDMDHENMFWYRQDPGLGLRLIYFSYDVKMKEKGDIPEGYSVSREKKERFSLILESASTNQTSMYLCASSPRQGYSSYNSPLHFGNGTRLTVT.

The J gene is TRBJ1-2, the V gene TRBV7-6; tentative D call: TRBD1 (5 bases). The V end lost 6 bases, the J end lost 0 bases, and 11 bases lay between the germline ends. This CDR3 comprises 14 residues. Germline lookup yields CDR1 SGHVS and CDR2 FNYEAQ. The CDR3 is CASSPQGANYGYTF. In DNA, the CDR3 is TGTGCCAGCAGTCCCCAGGGTGCTAACTATGGCTACACCTTC.

This clone was picked up a small number of times. This chain connects TRBV18 to TRBJ1-1, with a possible D match to TRBD1 (5 bases). CDR3 length: 15 residues. V was shortened by 1 base and J by 3 bases, with 12 bases between the two germline ends. The germline CDR1 and CDR2 sequences are KGHSH and LQKENI. The CDR3 DNA reads TGTGCCAGCTCACCACGAGTGGAGGGGTACACTGAAGCTTTCTTT. It translates to CASSPRVEGYTEAFF.